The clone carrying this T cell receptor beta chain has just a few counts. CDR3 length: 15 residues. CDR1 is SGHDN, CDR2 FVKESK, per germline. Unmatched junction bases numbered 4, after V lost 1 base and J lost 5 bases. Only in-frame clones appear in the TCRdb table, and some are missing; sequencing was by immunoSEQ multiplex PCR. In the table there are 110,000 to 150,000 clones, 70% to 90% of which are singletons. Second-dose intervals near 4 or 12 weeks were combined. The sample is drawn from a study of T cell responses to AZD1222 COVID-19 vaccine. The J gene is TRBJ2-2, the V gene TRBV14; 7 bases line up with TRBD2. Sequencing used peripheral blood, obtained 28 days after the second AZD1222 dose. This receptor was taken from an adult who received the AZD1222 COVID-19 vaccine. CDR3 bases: TGTGCCAGCAGCCAAGGACTAGCTACAACCGGGGAGCTGTTTTTT. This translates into CASSQGLATTGELFF.